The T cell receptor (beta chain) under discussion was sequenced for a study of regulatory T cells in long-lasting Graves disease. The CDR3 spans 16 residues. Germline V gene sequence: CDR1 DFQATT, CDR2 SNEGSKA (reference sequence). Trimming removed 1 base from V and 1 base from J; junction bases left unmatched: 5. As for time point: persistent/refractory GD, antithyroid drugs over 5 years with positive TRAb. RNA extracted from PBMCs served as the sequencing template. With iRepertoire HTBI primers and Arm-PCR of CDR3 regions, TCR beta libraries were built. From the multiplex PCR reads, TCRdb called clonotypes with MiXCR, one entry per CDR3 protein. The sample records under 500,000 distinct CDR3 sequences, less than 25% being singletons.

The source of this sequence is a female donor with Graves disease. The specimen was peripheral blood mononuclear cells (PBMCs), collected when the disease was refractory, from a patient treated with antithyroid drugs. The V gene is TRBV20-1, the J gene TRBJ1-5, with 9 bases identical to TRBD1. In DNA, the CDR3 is TGCAGTGCTAGAGCAGGGACAGGGTTGAGCAATCAGCCCCAGCATTTT. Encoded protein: CSARAGTGLSNQPQHF.